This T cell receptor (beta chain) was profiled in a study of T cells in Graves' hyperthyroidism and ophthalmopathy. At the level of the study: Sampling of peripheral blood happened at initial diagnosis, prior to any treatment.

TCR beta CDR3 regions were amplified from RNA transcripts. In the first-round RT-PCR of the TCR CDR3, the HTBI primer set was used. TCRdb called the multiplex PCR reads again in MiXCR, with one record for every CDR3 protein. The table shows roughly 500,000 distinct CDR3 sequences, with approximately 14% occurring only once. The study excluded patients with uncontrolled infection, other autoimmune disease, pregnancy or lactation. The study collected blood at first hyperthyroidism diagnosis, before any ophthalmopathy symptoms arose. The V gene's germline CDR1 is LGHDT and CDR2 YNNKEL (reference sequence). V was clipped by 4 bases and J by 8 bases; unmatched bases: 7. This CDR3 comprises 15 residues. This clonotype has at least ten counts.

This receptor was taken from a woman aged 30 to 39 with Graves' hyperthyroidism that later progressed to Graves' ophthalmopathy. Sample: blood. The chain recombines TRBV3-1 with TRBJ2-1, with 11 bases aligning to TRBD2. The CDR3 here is CASSPTSGRLYEQFF. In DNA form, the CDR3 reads TGTGCCAGCAGCCCCACTAGCGGGAGATTATATGAGCAGTTCTTC.